A single sample is the source of the 14 T cell receptor beta chains below, sequenced in a study of graft-versus-host responses after intestinal transplantation. Sequencing was performed with immunoSEQ multiplex PCR; in TCRdb, only in-frame clones are kept and a portion is missing. The sample has tens of thousands of clones, around 95% seen once. These receptors' targets are unknown. This sample comprised unstimulated CD8+ T cells sorted from spleen or lymph node cells, obtained before transplant. These receptors were obtained from a human donor who was the organ donor for an intestinal transplant.

The V call is TRBV7-9, the J call TRBJ2-3; no firm D call. CDR1 is SEHNR and CDR2 is FQNEAQ in the germline V gene (reference sequence). The CDR3 has 12 amino acids. V was shortened by 4 bases and J by 4 bases, with 6 bases between the two germline ends. CDR3 sequence: CASSYYADTQYF. The DNA of the CDR3 is TGTGCCAGCAGCTATTACGCAGATACGCAGTATTTT. Together with reference TRBV7-9 and TRBJ2-3, the CDR3 gives the full variable domain: DTGVSQNPRHKITKRGQNVTFRCDPISEHNRLYWYRQTLGQGPEFLTYFQNEAQLEKSRLLSDRFSAERPKGSFSTLEIQRTEQGDSAMYLCASSYYADTQYFGPGTRLTVL.

The chain couples TRBV28 to TRBJ1-1; D perhaps matches TRBD1 (6 bases). CDR1 is MDHEN and CDR2 is SYDVKM in the germline V gene. This CDR3 has 15 residues. Trimming took 5 bases from V and 3 from J, leaving 16 bases between them. DNA for the CDR3: TGTGCCAGCAGTGCATACAGGGAGAAGGACACTGAAGCTTTCTTT. Residues: CASSAYREKDTEAFF.

This chain uses TRBV5-4 with TRBJ2-1, with D perhaps assigned TRBD1 or TRBD2 (5 bases each). Germline CDR1 reads SGHNT; CDR2 reads YYREEE (reference sequence). The CDR3 runs 14 residues. V gave up 3 bases and J gave up 9 bases, with 16 bases separating them. The CDR3, as DNA: TGTGCCAGCAGCTCTTCAGGGACCCCCGGTGAGCAGTTCTTC. Its translation: CASSSSGTPGEQFF.

V is TRBV5-5 and J is TRBJ2-7; D remains unclear. V lost 1 base, J lost 0 bases, and 5 bases lay in between. The CDR3 spans 13 residues. Germline V CDR1 and CDR2: SGHKS, YYEKEE (reference sequence). This chain's CDR3 is CASSLTSSYEQYF. In nucleotides, the CDR3 is TGTGCCAGCAGCTTGACCAGCTCCTACGAGCAGTACTTC.

CDR3 residues: CASSRTSEGNYGYTF. The CDR3, as DNA: TGCGCCAGCAGCCGCACGAGTGAGGGAAACTATGGCTACACCTTC. The chain links TRBV4-3 to TRBJ1-2; D remains unclear. The CDR3 runs to 15 residues. CDR1 LGHNA and CDR2 YSLEER come from the germline V gene. Deletions cut 4 bases from V and 2 bases from J, with 14 bases between.

This sequence joins TRBV6-1 and TRBJ1-5; D unclear. Trimming took off 4 bases at V and 0 bases at J, with 13 bases between the two ends. The germline CDR1 and CDR2 sequences are MNHNS and SASEGT. The CDR3 runs to 16 residues. CDR3 sequence reads: CASSGLWGGSNQPQHF. The CDR3 DNA reads TGTGCCAGCAGTGGCTTGTGGGGTGGTAGCAATCAGCCCCAGCATTTT.

The chain carries TRBV4-1 and TRBJ1-2; 7 bases align to TRBD1. Germline-derived CDR1 and CDR2 are MGHRA and YSYEKL. CDR3 size: 14 residues. Trimming cost V 1 base and J 8 bases; bases outside gene matches: 7. The CDR3 sequence: CASSQVIGGGGYTF. In nucleotides, the CDR3 is TGCGCCAGCAGCCAAGTAATAGGGGGCGGCGGCTACACCTTC.

This chain links TRBV7-2 with TRBJ2-2, with 9 bases aligning to TRBD1. There are 14 residues in the CDR3. V was pared by 5 bases and J by 4 bases, with 2 bases of the junction left unmatched. Germline loops: CDR1 SGHTA, CDR2 FQGNSA. The DNA for the CDR3 is TGTGCCAGCAGCGTACAGGGGGCCACCGGGGAGCTGTTTTTT. Translating it yields CASSVQGATGELFF. Variable domain in full (rest from reference TRBV7-2 and TRBJ2-2): GAGVSQSPSNKVTEKGKDVELRCDPISGHTALYWYRQSLGQGLEFLIYFQGNSAPDKSGLPSDRFSAERTGGSVSTLTIQRTQQEDSAVYLCASSVQGATGELFFGEGSRLTVL.

CDR3 in amino acids: CASSRIAGGATDTQYF. The CDR3 DNA follows: TGTGCCAGCAGTAGAATAGCGGGGGGGGCCACAGATACGCAGTATTTT. The V call is TRBV2, the J call TRBJ2-3; 11 positions match TRBD2. Germline CDR1 is SNHLY and CDR2 is FYNNEI. V shed 5 bases and J 2 bases; nucleotides not matched to a gene: 6. The CDR3 is 16 amino acids.

The chain combines TRBV12-5 with TRBJ2-3, with D unresolved. CDR1 and CDR2 (germline): LGHNT, FRNRAP. Trimming took 2 bases from V and 6 from J, leaving 15 bases between them. The CDR3 covers 15 residues. The CDR3 here is CASGLPGMVGDTQYF. CDR3 nucleotides: TGTGCTAGTGGTTTGCCAGGAATGGTGGGGGATACGCAGTATTTT.

The chain recombines TRBV4-1 with TRBJ1-1, with D hard to call. Trimming took off 3 bases at V and 0 bases at J, with 11 bases between the two ends. The CDR3 runs to 15 residues. From germline, CDR1 is MGHRA and CDR2 YSYEKL. CDR3 sequence reads: CASSHPTGMNTEAFF. Here the CDR3 DNA reads TGCGCCAGCAGCCACCCGACGGGCATGAACACTGAAGCTTTCTTT.

The gene calls are TRBV4-1 and TRBJ2-7; 7 nucleotides agree with TRBD2. V shed 2 bases, J shed 0 bases, and the junction held 1 base outside the gene matches. The CDR3 has 14 amino acids. The germline V gene encodes CDR1 MGHRA and CDR2 YSYEKL. The CDR3 loop reads CASSQREGSYEQYF. The CDR3 nucleotides read TGCGCCAGCAGCCAAAGGGAGGGCTCCTACGAGCAGTACTTC.

V usage is TRBV11-2 and J usage is TRBJ2-5; perhaps D is TRBD1 or TRBD2 (5 bases each). Germline-derived CDR1 and CDR2 are SGHAT and FQNNGV. Trimming removed 0 bases at V and 9 bases at J, with 17 bases between. The CDR3 is 15 amino acids. CDR3 region: CASSLDWDDLRAQYF. CDR3 bases: TGTGCCAGCAGCTTAGATTGGGACGACCTGAGGGCCCAGTACTTC.

The chain joins TRBV28 to TRBJ2-7; 8 bases map to TRBD2. The CDR3 runs to 13 residues. The J segment lost 3 bases and the V segment lost 6 bases, leaving 4 bases of the junction unmatched. CDR1 is MDHEN and CDR2 is SYDVKM in the germline V gene. CDR3: CASRQREHYEQYF. The DNA for the CDR3 is TGTGCCAGCAGGCAGCGGGAGCACTACGAGCAGTACTTC.